The 4 T cell receptor beta chains below all came from one sample that was sequenced in a study of molecular identifiers for immune sequencing clone quantification. From the PCR reads, TCRdb called clonotypes with MiXCR, one entry per CDR3 protein. The data show about 40,000 distinct CDR3 sequences, roughly 20% seen once. Sequencing was done on a sample of naive CD8+ T cells from blood, with Jurkat cell RNA spiked in. Subset defined: FACS-sorted CD8+CD4-CCR7+CD45RA+ naive T cells. These receptors originate from a human donor in good health. Some libraries in this study had Jurkat cell RNA spiked in.

This clonotype was seen at least ten times. This sequence joins TRBV7-8 and TRBJ1-5, with 8 bases lining up with TRBD1. The CDR3 has 15 residues. Trimming cost V 1 base and J 5 bases; bases outside gene matches: 4. The germline V gene encodes CDR1 SGHVS and CDR2 FQNEAQ. CDR3 DNA: TGTGCCAGCAGCTTAGGACAGGGGACTTATCAGCCCCAGCATTTT. Translation: CASSLGQGTYQPQHF.

This clonotype was observed a few times. V and J are TRBV6-5 and TRBJ2-1; 7 nucleotides match TRBD2. Germline V gives CDR1 MNHEY, CDR2 SVGAGI. The CDR3 sequence is 16 residues long. The V and J ends lost 4 bases and 9 bases, in that order; junction bases with no gene match: 15. The CDR3 DNA reads as TGTGCCAGCAGTTCGAACGCTTGGGGGGGGAATGGTGAGCAGTTCTTC. This translates into CASSSNAWGGNGEQFF.

This clonotype was observed at least ten times. The CDR3 protein is CASSPPDGNSYNEQFF. The CDR3 nucleotides read TGTGCCAGCTCACCACCGGACGGGAACTCCTACAATGAGCAGTTCTTC. V usage is TRBV18 and J usage is TRBJ2-1; tentative D call: TRBD2 (5 bases). V lost 0 bases and J lost 0, with 9 bases in between. Germline CDR1 KGHSH, CDR2 LQKENI. CDR3 size: 16 residues.

This clonotype was recorded at least ten times. This chain connects TRBV9 to TRBJ2-2, with D tentatively TRBD1 or TRBD2 (5 bases each). In germline, CDR1 is SGDLS, CDR2 YYNGEE. Trimming cost V 0 bases and J 4 bases, with 16 bases left between them. The CDR3 loop spans 17 amino acids. The CDR3 bases are TGTGCCAGCAGCGTAGCTTGGGGACGCCGATCCACCGGGGAGCTGTTTTTT. Translated: CASSVAWGRRSTGELFF.